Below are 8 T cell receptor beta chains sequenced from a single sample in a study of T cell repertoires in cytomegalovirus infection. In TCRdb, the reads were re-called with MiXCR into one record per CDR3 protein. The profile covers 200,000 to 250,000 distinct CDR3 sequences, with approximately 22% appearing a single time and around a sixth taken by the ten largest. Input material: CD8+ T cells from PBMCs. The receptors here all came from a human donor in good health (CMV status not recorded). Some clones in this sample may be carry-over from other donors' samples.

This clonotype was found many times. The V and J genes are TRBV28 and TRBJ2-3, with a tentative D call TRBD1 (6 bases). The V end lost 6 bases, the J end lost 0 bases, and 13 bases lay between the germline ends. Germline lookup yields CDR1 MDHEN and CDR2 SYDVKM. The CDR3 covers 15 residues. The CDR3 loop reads CASRPTGPSTDTQYF. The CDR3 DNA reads TGTGCCAGCAGGCCAACAGGGCCTAGCACAGATACGCAGTATTTT.

This chain's CDR3 is CASSYMATLNTGELFF. The CDR3 nucleotides are TGTGCCAGCAGTTACATGGCTACCTTGAACACCGGGGAGCTGTTTTTT. The gene calls are TRBV6-5 and TRBJ2-2; D is undetermined. The CDR3 runs to 16 residues. Germline values: CDR1 MNHEY, CDR2 SVGAGI. Trimming stripped 2 bases from V and 1 base from J, with 11 bases between.

The CDR3 is CASSPQAWADTQYF. The DNA of the CDR3 is TGTGCCAGCAGTCCTCAAGCGTGGGCGGATACGCAGTATTTT. The rearrangement uses TRBV28 and TRBJ2-3, with D unresolved. The CDR3 is made up of 14 amino acids. CDR1 is MDHEN, CDR2 SYDVKM, per germline. Trimming took 5 bases from V and 6 from J, leaving 15 bases between them.

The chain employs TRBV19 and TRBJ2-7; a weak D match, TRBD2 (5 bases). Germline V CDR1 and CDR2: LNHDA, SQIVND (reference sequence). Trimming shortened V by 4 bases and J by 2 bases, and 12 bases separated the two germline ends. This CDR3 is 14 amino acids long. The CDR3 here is CASSNRERTYEQYF. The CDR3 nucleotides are TGTGCCAGTAGTAACCGGGAACGGACCTACGAGCAGTACTTC.

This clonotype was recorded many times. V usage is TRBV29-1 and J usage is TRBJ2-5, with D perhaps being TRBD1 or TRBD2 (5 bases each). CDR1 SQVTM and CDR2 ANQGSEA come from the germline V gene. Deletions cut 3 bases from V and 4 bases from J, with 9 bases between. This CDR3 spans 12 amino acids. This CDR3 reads CSVDYGTETQYF. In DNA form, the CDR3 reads TGCAGCGTTGATTACGGGACAGAGACCCAGTACTTC.

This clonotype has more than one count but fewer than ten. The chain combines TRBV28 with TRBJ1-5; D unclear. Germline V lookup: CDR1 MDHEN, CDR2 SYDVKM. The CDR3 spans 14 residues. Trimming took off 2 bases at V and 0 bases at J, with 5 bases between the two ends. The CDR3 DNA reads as TGTGCCAGCAGTTTAGACTATAGCAATCAGCCCCAGCATTTT. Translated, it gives CASSLDYSNQPQHF.

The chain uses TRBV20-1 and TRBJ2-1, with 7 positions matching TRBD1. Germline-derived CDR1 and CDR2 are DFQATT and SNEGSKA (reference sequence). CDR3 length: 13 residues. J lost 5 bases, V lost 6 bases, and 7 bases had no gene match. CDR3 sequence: CSAGTAKNNEQFF. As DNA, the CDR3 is TGCAGTGCCGGGACAGCGAAAAACAATGAGCAGTTCTTC.

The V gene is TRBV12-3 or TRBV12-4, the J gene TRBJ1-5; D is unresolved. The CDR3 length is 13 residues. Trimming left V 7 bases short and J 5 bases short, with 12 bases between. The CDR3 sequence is CASTRRLDQPQHF. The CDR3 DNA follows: TGTGCCAGCACCCGAAGGCTTGATCAGCCCCAGCATTTT.